Below, 19 T cell receptor beta chains from the same sample are listed, as sequenced in a study of blood T cell repertoires in COVID-19. Some clones are missing from TCRdb's copy, which holds only in-frame ones; the method was immunoSEQ multiplex PCR. The sample has approximately 110,000 clones; approximately 70% are singletons. Sequenced sample: peripheral blood. The source is an elderly man with acute or convalescent COVID-19.

This chain links TRBV7-9 with TRBJ2-1, with TRBD2 matching 12 bases. Germline assignment: CDR1 SEHNR and CDR2 FQNEAQ (reference sequence). The CDR3 is 17 amino acids. Trimming removed 4 bases from V and 1 base from J; junction bases left unmatched: 5. CDR3 region: CASSSRTSGVSYNEQFF. CDR3 bases: TGTGCCAGCAGCTCCCGGACTAGCGGGGTTTCCTACAATGAGCAGTTCTTC.

The chain recombines TRBV28 with TRBJ2-3; TRBD2 matches at 11 bases. The CDR3 is made up of 16 amino acids. Germline values: CDR1 MDHEN, CDR2 SYDVKM. V shed 4 bases and J 6 bases; nucleotides not matched to a gene: 9. The CDR3 nucleotides read TGTGCCAGCAGTTCTCCGGGACTAGCGGCGCAGGATACGCAGTATTTT. It codes for CASSSPGLAAQDTQYF. Using reference TRBV28 and TRBJ2-3 for the parts outside the CDR3, the full variable domain is DVKVTQSSRYLVKRTGEKVFLECVQDMDHENMFWYRQDPGLGLRLIYFSYDVKMKEKGDIPEGYSVSREKKERFSLILESASTNQTSMYLCASSSPGLAAQDTQYFGPGTRLTVL.

This clone was counted once. CDR3 in DNA: TGCGCCAGCAGCCAAGATAGCGGGAGATGGGAAAACATTCAGTACTTC. Its translation: CASSQDSGRWENIQYF. The genes are TRBV4-3 and TRBJ2-4; 9 positions match TRBD2. Trimming took 0 bases from V and 5 from J; bases not matched to a gene: 5. This CDR3 has 16 amino acids. Germline V gives CDR1 LGHNA, CDR2 YSLEER.

The CDR3 sequence: CASSTGDTYNSPLHF. The CDR3 coding sequence is TGTGCCAGCAGCACCGGCGACACCTATAATTCACCCCTCCACTTT. The chain joins TRBV11-2 to TRBJ1-6; D gene ambiguous. The germline V gene encodes CDR1 SGHAT and CDR2 FQNNGV. V shed 5 bases and J shed 2 bases, with 10 bases lying between them. This CDR3 region has 15 residues.

The chain has TRBV28 and TRBJ2-7; maybe TRBD2 (7 bases). The CDR3 runs 12 residues. V was clipped by 7 bases and J by 9 bases, with 16 bases between them. CDR1 is MDHEN, CDR2 SYDVKM, per germline. CDR3 coding DNA: TGTGCCAGCACAGCCCAAGGGGGGGGGCAGTACTTC. Protein sequence: CASTAQGGGQYF.

CDR3 bases: TGTGCCAGCAGTTTGAGCGGGAGGGCCACGGATACGCAGTATTTT. This sequence encodes CASSLSGRATDTQYF. The J gene is TRBJ2-3, the V gene TRBV28; 10 bases line up with TRBD2. The CDR3 has 15 residues. V trimming: 3 bases; J trimming: 6 bases; junction bases outside the gene matches: 6. Germline CDR1 reads MDHEN; CDR2 reads SYDVKM.

This clone has a handful of counts. The chain employs TRBV28 and TRBJ2-7, with 9 bases matching TRBD1. In germline, CDR1 is MDHEN, CDR2 SYDVKM. The length of the CDR3 is 16 residues. The V gene end was trimmed by 6 bases and the J gene end by 5 bases; junction bases not matched to a gene: 14. As DNA, the CDR3 is TGTGCCAGCAGACCCCCAACCGGGACAGGGAGCCACGAGCAGTACTTC. This gives the protein CASRPPTGTGSHEQYF.

The chain couples TRBV16 to TRBJ2-1; D is possibly TRBD1 (6 bases). The CDR3 spans 16 residues. The germline CDR1 and CDR2 sequences are KGHSY and FQNENV. V lost 0 bases and J lost 9, with 18 bases in between. CDR3 sequence: CASSQSQGSQRSEQFF. CDR3 coding DNA: TGTGCCAGCAGCCAATCACAGGGATCCCAAAGAAGTGAGCAGTTCTTC.

This clone was found once. V is TRBV6-2 or TRBV6-3 and J is TRBJ2-1; perhaps TRBD2 as D (5 bases). Trimming cost V 0 bases and J 0 bases, with 9 bases left between them. This CDR3 comprises 16 residues. The germline gives CDR1 MNHEY, CDR2 SVGEGT. CDR3 residues: CASSYSSGYSYNEQFF. The DNA of the CDR3 is TGTGCCAGCAGTTACTCGAGCGGATACTCCTACAATGAGCAGTTCTTC.

The chain uses TRBV24-1 and TRBJ2-3, with D possibly matching TRBD1 (5 bases). This CDR3 contains 16 residues. Germline CDR1 and CDR2: KGHDR and SFDVKD. The V and J ends lost 4 bases and 2 bases respectively, with 15 bases between them. DNA of the CDR3: TGTGCCACCAGTGAATCAGGGCAGACATACACAGATACGCAGTATTTT. Protein: CATSESGQTYTDTQYF.

This clone has a handful of counts. J is TRBJ2-7 and V is TRBV9, with TRBD2 as a possible D gene (6 bases). Between the trimmed V and J ends, which lost 0 bases and 3 bases, there was a span of 16 bases. The CDR3 sequence is 16 residues long. Germline CDR1 is SGDLS and CDR2 is YYNGEE. The CDR3 loop is CASSVGLGLRDYEQYF. The CDR3 nucleotides are TGTGCCAGCAGCGTAGGTCTGGGACTCAGAGACTACGAGCAGTACTTC.

This clone appeared a few times. The chain combines TRBV12-5 with TRBJ1-4; D unresolved. This CDR3 is 16 amino acids long. Germline V gene lookup returns CDR1 LGHNT and CDR2 FRNRAP. The V and J ends lost 0 bases and 4 bases respectively, with 12 bases between them. CDR3 in DNA: TGTGCTAGTGGTTTGGTACGGTCCCCCCTTAATGAAAAACTGTTTTTT. Translating it yields CASGLVRSPLNEKLFF.

The chain employs TRBV12-3 or TRBV12-4 and TRBJ2-2; D possibly corresponds to TRBD2 (6 bases). The CDR3 runs 12 residues. V lost 11 bases to trimming and J lost 8 bases, with 15 bases between them. In nucleotides, the CDR3 is TGTGCCGGCTCGACTAGTTCAGGGGAGCTGTTTTTT. It yields the protein CAGSTSSGELFF.

The chain couples TRBV6-5 to TRBJ2-7; TRBD1 agrees at 7 bases. Unmatched junction bases numbered 6, after V lost 5 bases and J lost 2 bases. CDR1 is MNHEY and CDR2 is SVGAGI in the germline V gene. The CDR3 consists of 14 residues. CDR3 in amino acids: CASSNRGRTYEQYF. The CDR3 DNA reads as TGTGCCAGCAGTAACAGGGGACGGACCTACGAGCAGTACTTC.

In its sample, this clone was seen a few times. The gene calls are TRBV28 and TRBJ2-5; TRBD2 is a possible D gene (5 bases). Germline CDR1 MDHEN, CDR2 SYDVKM. The CDR3 contains 13 residues. The ends were cut back, 7 bases at V and 1 base at J, with 10 bases in the middle. Here the CDR3 reads CASKAAIQETQYF. CDR3 sequence (DNA): TGTGCCAGCAAAGCGGCGATCCAAGAGACCCAGTACTTC.

This chain links TRBV18 with TRBJ1-3, with D possibly TRBD1 on 5 matching bases. The germline V gene encodes CDR1 KGHSH and CDR2 LQKENI. V lost 1 base to trimming and J lost 0 bases, with 7 bases between them. This CDR3 comprises 15 residues. CDR3 protein: CASSPRQNSGNTIYF. In nucleotides, the CDR3 is TGTGCCAGCTCACCACGACAGAACTCTGGAAACACCATATATTTT.

This sequence joins TRBV28 and TRBJ2-3, with D possibly TRBD2 on 6 matching bases. Germline V lookup: CDR1 MDHEN, CDR2 SYDVKM. V lost 6 bases to trimming and J lost 4 bases, with 8 bases between them. There are 12 residues in the CDR3. CDR3 sequence: CASRGGPDTQYF. CDR3 coding DNA: TGTGCCAGCAGGGGGGGTCCAGATACGCAGTATTTT.

The rearrangement uses TRBV18 and TRBJ2-7; 8 nucleotides line up with TRBD2. The junction had 5 bases not matched to a gene; V was cut back by 6 bases and J by 1 base. This CDR3 region has 14 residues. Germline CDR1 and CDR2: KGHSH and LQKENI. CDR3 loop: CASSPTSASYEQYF. CDR3 DNA sequence: TGTGCCAGCTCCCCGACTAGCGCTTCCTACGAGCAGTACTTC. The full variable domain, with the rest looked up from reference TRBV18 and TRBJ2-7, is NAGVMQNPRHLVRRRGQEARLRCSPMKGHSHVYWYRQLPEEGLKFMVYLQKENIIDESGMPKERFSAEFPKEGPSILRIQQVVRGDSAAYFCASSPTSASYEQYFGPGTRLTVT.

The gene calls are TRBV18 and TRBJ2-1, with 16 bases identical to TRBD2. V gave up 1 base and J gave up 11 bases; unmatched junction bases: 8. The CDR3 runs to 17 residues. CDR1 and CDR2 (germline): KGHSH, LQKENI. The DNA for the CDR3 is TGTGCCAGCTCACCACGGGGACTAGCGGGAGGGACTAATAAGCAGTTCTTC. Protein sequence: CASSPRGLAGGTNKQFF. Supplemented by reference TRBV18 and TRBJ2-1, the full variable domain reads NAGVMQNPRHLVRRRGQEARLRCSPMKGHSHVYWYRQLPEEGLKFMVYLQKENIIDESGMPKERFSAEFPKEGPSILRIQQVVRGDSAAYFCASSPRGLAGGTNKQFFGPGTRLTVL.